What follows describes a single T cell receptor (beta chain). This specimen belongs to a study of blood T cell repertoires in COVID-19. Assay: immunoSEQ multiplex PCR; the TCRdb copy retains only in-frame clones and omits some. The table includes just under 50,000 clones, 79% detected once. J gave up 4 bases and V 4 bases, and 9 bases lay outside the gene matches. This CDR3 has 15 amino acids. Germline V lookup: CDR1 SGHRS, CDR2 YFSETQ. The sequenced material came from peripheral blood. The TCR was taken from a man between 65 and 79 years old with acute or convalescent COVID-19. V gene TRBV5-1 combines with J gene TRBJ2-7, with 9 positions matching TRBD2. The CDR3 DNA sequence: TGCGCCAGCAGCAGAGATTCTAGCGGGGAGTACGAGCAGTACTTC. Translation gives CASSRDSSGEYEQYF.